The clone carrying this T cell receptor (beta chain) came up once. The antigen is not known. Produced via immunoSEQ multiplex PCR; TCRdb's table is partial and in-frame only. The sample holds tens of thousands of clones, approximately 90% seen once. V lost 4 bases, J lost 2 bases, and 4 bases stayed unmatched. The germline gives CDR1 MNHEY, CDR2 SVGAGI. CDR3 length: 15 amino acids. These data come from a study of T cells in localized non-small cell lung cancer. Study-wide results and caveats: In adjacent lung appeared a median about 58 of the top 100 tumor clones.

This sequence originates from a man between 40 and 75 years old with stage II squamous cell lung carcinoma. This specimen consisted of PBMCs, obtained before any cancer treatment. V and J are TRBV6-5 and TRBJ2-3; 9 bases agree with TRBD1. The CDR3 nucleotides read TGTGCCAGCAGTTGGGGGACAGGGATCACAGATACGCAGTATTTT. Protein product: CASSWGTGITDTQYF.